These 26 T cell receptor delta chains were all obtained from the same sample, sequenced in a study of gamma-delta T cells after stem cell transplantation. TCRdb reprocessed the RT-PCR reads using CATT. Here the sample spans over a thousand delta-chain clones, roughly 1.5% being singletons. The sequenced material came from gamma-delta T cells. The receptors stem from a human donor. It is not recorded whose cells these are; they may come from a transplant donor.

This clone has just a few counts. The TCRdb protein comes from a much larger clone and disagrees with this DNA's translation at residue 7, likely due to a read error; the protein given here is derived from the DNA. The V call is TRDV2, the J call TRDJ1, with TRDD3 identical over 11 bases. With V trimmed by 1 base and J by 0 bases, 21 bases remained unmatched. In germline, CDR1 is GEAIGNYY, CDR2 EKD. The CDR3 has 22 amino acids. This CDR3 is CACDTNRFLRWGIRPYTDKLIF. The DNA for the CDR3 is TGTGCCTGTGACACGAATAGGTTCCTACGTTGGGGGATACGCCCGTACACCGATAAACTCATCTTT.

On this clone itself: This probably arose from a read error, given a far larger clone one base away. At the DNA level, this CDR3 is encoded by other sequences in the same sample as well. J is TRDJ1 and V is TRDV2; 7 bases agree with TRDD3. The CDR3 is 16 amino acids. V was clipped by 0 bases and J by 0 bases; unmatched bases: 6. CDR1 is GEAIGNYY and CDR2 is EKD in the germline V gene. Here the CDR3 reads CACDTLGDYDTDKLIF. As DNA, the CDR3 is TGTGCCTGTGACACCTTGGGGGACTACGACACCGATAAACTCATCTTT.

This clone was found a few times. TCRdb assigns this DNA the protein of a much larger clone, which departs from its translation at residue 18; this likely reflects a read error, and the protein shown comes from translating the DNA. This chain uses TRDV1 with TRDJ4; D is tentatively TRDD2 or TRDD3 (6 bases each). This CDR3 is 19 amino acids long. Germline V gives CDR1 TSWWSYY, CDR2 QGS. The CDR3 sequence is CALGEFRRPSPAGGLPLTF. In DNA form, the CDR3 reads TGTGCTCTTGGGGAATTCCGACGGCCTTCCCCGGCCGGGGGACTACCCCTGACCTTT.

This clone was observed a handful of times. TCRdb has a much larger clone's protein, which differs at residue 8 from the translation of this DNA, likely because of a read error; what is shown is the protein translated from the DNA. CDR3 in DNA: TGTGCCTGTGACACCGGAGCGGCTGGCCTTCCTACGATACCCGGAGGATGGGGGGCCGATAAACTCATCTTT. Translating it yields CACDTGAAGLPTIPGGWGADKLIF. This sequence joins TRDV2 and TRDJ1, with TRDD2 identical over 9 bases. The J segment lost 3 bases and the V segment lost 0 bases, leaving 31 bases of the junction unmatched. The CDR3 consists of 24 residues. Per germline, CDR1 GEAIGNYY and CDR2 EKD.

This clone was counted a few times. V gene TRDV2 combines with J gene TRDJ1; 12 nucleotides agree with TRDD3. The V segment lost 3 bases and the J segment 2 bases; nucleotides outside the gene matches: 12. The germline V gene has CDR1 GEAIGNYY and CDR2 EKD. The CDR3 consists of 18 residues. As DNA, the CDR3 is TGTGCCTGTGACTCACTGGGGGATACTCCCACAACTACCGATAAACTCATCTTT. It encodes CACDSLGDTPTTTDKLIF.

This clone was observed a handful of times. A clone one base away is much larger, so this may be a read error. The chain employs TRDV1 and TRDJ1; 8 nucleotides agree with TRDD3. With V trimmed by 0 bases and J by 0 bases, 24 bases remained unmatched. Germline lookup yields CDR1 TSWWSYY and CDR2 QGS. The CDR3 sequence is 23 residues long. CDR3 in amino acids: CALGELFTSHELLGDKYTDKLIF. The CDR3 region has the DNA TGTGCTCTTGGGGAACTATTTACTTCCCACGAGTTGCTGGGGGACAAGTACACCGATAAACTCATCTTT.

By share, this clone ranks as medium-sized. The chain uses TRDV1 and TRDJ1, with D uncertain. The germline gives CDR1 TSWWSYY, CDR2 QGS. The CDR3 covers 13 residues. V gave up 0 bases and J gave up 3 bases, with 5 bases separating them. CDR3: CALGELIPDKLIF. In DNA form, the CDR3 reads TGTGCTCTTGGGGAACTTATCCCCGATAAACTCATCTTT.

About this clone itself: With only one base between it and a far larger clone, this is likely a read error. For the CDR3, the DNA is TGTGCCTGTGGCACGGTGGGGATACAGGGGGACACCGATAAACTCATCTTT. Translating it yields CACGTVGIQGDTDKLIF. This chain connects TRDV2 to TRDJ1; the match to TRDD3 covers 8 bases. The length of the CDR3 is 17 residues. Germline CDR1 and CDR2: GEAIGNYY and EKD. J was trimmed by 0 bases and V by 5 bases; bases with no gene match: 13.

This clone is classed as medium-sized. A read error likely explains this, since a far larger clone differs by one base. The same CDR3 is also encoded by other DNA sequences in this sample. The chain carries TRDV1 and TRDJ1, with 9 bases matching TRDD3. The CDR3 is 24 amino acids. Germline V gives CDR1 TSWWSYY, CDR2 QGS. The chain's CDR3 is CALGERRSSRSFLTGGKYTDKLIF. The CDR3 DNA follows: TGTGCTCTTGGGGAAAGGCGTTCCTCACGGTCCTTCCTTACTGGGGGAAAGTACACTGATAAACTCATCTTT.

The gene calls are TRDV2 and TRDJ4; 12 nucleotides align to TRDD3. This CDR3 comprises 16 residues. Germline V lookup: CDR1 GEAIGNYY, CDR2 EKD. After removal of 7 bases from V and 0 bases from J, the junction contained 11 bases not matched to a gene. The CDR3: CACDGLLGDTSRPLIF. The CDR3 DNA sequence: TGTGCCTGCGACGGATTACTGGGGGATACTTCCAGACCCCTGATCTTT.

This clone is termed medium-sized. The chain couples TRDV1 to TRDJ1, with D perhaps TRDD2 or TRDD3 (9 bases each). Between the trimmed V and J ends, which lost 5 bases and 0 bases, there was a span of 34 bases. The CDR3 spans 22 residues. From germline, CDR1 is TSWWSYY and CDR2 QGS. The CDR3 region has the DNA TGTGCTCTTGGGTACCATTTTTGCCTTCCTACGTTACTGGGGGACTACACCGATAAACTCATCTTT. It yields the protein CALGYHFCLPTLLGDYTDKLIF.

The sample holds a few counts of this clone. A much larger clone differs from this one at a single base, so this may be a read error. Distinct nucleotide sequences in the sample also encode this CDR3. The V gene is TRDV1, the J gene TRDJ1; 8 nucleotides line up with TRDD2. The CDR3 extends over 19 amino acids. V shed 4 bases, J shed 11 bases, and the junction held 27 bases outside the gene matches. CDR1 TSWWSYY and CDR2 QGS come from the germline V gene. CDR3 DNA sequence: TGTGCTCTTGGGGTCCCGGCCTTCCTAAAGAATACTGGGACCTCTAAGCTCATCTTT. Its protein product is CALGVPAFLKNTGTSKLIF.

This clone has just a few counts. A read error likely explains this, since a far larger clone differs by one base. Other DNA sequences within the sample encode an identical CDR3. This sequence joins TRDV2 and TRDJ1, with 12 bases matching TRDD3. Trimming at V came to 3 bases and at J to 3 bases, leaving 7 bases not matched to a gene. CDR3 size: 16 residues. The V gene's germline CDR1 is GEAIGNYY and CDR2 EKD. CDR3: CACDSLGDTNADKLIF. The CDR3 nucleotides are TGTGCCTGTGACTCACTGGGGGATACAAACGCCGATAAACTCATCTTT.

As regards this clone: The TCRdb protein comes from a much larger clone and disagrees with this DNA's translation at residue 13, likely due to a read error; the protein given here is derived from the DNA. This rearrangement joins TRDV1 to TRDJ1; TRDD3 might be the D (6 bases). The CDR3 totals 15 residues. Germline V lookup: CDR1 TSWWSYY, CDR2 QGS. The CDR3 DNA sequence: TGTGCTCTTGGGGAACTACGACTGGGTTCCGATAAACCCATCTTT. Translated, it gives CALGELRLGSDKPIF.

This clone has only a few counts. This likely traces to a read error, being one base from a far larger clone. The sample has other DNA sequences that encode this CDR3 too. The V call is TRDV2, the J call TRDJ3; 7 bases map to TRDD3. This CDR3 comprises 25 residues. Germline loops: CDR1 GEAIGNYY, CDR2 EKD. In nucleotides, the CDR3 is TGCGCCTGTGACACCGTGAGTGGATGGGGGACCCCGCTTCGTTTATCGTCCTGGGACACCCGACAGATGTTTTTC. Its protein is CACDTVSGWGTPLRLSSWDTRQMFF.

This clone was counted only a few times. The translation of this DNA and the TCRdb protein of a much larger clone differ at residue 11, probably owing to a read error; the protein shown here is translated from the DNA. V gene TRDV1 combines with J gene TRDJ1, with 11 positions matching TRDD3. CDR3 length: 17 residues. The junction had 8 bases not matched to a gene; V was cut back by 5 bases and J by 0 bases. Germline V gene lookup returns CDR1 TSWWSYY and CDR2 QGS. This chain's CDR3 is CALGSGWGILHTDKLIF. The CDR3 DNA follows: TGTGCTCTTGGGTCGGGCTGGGGGATACTGCACACCGATAAACTCATCTTT.

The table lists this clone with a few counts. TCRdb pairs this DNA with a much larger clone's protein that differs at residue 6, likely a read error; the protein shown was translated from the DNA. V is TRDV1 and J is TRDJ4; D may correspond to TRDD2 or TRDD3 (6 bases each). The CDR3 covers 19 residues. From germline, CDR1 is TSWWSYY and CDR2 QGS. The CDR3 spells CALGESRRPSPAGGLPLIF. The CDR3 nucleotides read TGTGCTCTTGGGGAATCCCGACGGCCTTCCCCGGCCGGGGGACTACCCCTGATCTTC.

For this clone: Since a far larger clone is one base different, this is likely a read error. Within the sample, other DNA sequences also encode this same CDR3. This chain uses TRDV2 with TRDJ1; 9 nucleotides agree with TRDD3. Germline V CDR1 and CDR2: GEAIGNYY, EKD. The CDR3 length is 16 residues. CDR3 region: CACDALLGDYTDKLIF. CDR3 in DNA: TGTGCCTGTGATGCCTTACTGGGGGACTACACCGATAAACTTATCTTT.

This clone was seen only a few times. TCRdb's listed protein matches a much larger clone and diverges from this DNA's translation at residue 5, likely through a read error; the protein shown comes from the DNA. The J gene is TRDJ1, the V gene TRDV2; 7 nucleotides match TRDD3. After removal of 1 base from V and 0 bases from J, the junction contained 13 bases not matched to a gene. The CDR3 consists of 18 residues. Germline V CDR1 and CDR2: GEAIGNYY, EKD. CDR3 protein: CACDTWDGGPMYTDKLIF. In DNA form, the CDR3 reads TGTGCCTGTGACACGTGGGATGGGGGACCGATGTACACCGATAAACTCATCTTT.

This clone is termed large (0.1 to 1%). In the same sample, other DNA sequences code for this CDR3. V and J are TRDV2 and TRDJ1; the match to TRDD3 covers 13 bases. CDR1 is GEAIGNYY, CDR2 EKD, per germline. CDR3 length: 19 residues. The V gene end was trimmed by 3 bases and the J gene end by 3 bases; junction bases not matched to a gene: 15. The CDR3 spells CACDPLTGGYAETPDKLIF. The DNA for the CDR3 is TGTGCCTGTGACCCCCTTACTGGGGGATACGCCGAGACACCCGATAAACTCATCTTT.

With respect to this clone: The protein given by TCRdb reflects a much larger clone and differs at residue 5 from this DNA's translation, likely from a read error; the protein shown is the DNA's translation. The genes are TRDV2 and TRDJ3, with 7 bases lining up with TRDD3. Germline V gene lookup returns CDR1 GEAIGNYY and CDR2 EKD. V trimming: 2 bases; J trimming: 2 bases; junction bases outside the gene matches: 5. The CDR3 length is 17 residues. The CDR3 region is CACDIVGETWDTRQMFF. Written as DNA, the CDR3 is TGTGCCTGTGACATCGTGGGGGAGACCTGGGACACCCGACAGATGTTTTTC.

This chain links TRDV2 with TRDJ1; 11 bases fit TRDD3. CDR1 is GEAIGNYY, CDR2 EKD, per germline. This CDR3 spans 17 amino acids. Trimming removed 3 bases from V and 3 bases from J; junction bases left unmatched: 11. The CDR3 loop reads CACDSVGDTVGSDKLIF. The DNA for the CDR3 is TGTGCCTGTGACTCAGTGGGGGATACGGTTGGGTCCGATAAACTCATCTTT.

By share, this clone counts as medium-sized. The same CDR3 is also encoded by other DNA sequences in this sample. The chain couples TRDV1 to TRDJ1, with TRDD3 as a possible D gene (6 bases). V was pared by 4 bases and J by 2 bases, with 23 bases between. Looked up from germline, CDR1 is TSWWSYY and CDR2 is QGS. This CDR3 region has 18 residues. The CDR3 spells CALGGVWGVTGYTDKLIF. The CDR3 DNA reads TGTGCTCTTGGGGGAGTCTGGGGCGTTACTGGGTATACCGATAAACTCATCTTT.

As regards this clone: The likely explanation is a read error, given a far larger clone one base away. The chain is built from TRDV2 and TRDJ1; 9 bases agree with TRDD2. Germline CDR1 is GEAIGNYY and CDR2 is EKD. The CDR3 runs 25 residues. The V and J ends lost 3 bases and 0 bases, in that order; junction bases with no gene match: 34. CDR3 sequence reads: CACDLRPSYTRGVGNNEVYTDKLIF. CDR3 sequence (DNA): TGTGCCTGTGACCTACGGCCTTCCTACACCCGAGGGGTGGGGAATAACGAGGTGTACACCGATAAACTCATCTTT.

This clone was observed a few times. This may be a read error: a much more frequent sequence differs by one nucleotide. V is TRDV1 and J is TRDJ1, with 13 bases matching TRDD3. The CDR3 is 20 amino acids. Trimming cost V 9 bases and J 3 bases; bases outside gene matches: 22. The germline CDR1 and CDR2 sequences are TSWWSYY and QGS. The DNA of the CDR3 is TGTGCTCTACTAATTCCCCTACGGTACTGGGGGATACGGGACGCCGATAAACTCATCTTT. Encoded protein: CALLIPLRYWGIRDADKLIF.

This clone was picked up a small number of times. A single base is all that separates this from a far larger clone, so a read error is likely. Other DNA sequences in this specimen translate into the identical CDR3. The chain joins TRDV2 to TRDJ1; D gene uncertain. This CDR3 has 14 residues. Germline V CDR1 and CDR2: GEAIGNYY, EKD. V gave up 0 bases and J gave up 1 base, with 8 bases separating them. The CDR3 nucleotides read TGTGCCTGTGACACCGCTCCCACCACCGATAAACTCATCTTT. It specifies CACDTAPTTDKLIF.